A selection of T cell receptor beta chains follows, all from one sample in a study of blood T cell repertoires in COVID-19. Clones were sequenced by immunoSEQ multiplex PCR, and TCRdb holds only the in-frame ones, with some missing. The sample lists 100,000 to 120,000 clones; approximately 68% were seen once. The source material was peripheral blood. The receptors derive from an older woman with acute or convalescent COVID-19. Both conserved end residues are part of each CDR3. The D gene is left open where the match is weak. Not all rows give a size; the values are once, few, many and, for expanded clones, a class.

V gene,J gene,clone size,D gene,CDR3 DNA,CDR3 protein
TRBV7-8,TRBJ1-2,-,-,TGTGCCAGCAGCCCTTCTGAAAAAGGAGTCTATGGCTACACCTTC,CASSPSEKGVYGYTF
TRBV5-4,TRBJ1-1,-,-,TGTGCCAGCAGCCCGGGGGGAGTAGCGATGAACACTGAAGCTTTCTTT,CASSPGGVAMNTEAFF
TRBV2,TRBJ1-2,-,-,TGTGCCAGCAGTGATGACAGAACCCTACGCTCTAACTATGGCTACACCTTC,CASSDDRTLRSNYGYTF
TRBV2,TRBJ1-5,once,-,TGTGCCAGCAGCTCCTACGAGGATCAGCCCCAGCATTTT,CASSSYEDQPQHF
TRBV7-3,TRBJ1-2,-,-,TGTGCCAGCAGCTTAACCCCAGGGGCTGGCTACACCTTC,CASSLTPGAGYTF
TRBV20-1,TRBJ2-7,-,-,TGCAGTGCTGGTGACAGAGGCGGTTGGGAGCAGTACTTC,CSAGDRGGWEQYF
TRBV11-2,TRBJ2-7,-,-,TGTGCCAGCAGCTTAGGATGGGCAGGGGGGACGGGTGAGCAGTACTTC,CASSLGWAGGTGEQYF
TRBV14,TRBJ1-1,-,TRBD1,TGTGCCAGCAGCCAAGATTTTTTAGTACTCGGGACAGCTTTGAACACTGAAGCTTTCTTT,CASSQDFLVLGTALNTEAFF
TRBV14,TRBJ1-4,few,-,TGTGCCAGCAGCCAAGACAGGGGACGGAATGAAAAACTGTTTTTT,CASSQDRGRNEKLFF
TRBV30,TRBJ1-1,-,TRBD1,TGTGCCGGCAGGGGGTTGAACACTGAAGCTTTCTTT,CAGRGLNTEAFF
TRBV11-2,TRBJ2-7,-,TRBD1,TGTGCCAGCAGCACGGGACAGCGATACGAGCAGTACTTC,CASSTGQRYEQYF